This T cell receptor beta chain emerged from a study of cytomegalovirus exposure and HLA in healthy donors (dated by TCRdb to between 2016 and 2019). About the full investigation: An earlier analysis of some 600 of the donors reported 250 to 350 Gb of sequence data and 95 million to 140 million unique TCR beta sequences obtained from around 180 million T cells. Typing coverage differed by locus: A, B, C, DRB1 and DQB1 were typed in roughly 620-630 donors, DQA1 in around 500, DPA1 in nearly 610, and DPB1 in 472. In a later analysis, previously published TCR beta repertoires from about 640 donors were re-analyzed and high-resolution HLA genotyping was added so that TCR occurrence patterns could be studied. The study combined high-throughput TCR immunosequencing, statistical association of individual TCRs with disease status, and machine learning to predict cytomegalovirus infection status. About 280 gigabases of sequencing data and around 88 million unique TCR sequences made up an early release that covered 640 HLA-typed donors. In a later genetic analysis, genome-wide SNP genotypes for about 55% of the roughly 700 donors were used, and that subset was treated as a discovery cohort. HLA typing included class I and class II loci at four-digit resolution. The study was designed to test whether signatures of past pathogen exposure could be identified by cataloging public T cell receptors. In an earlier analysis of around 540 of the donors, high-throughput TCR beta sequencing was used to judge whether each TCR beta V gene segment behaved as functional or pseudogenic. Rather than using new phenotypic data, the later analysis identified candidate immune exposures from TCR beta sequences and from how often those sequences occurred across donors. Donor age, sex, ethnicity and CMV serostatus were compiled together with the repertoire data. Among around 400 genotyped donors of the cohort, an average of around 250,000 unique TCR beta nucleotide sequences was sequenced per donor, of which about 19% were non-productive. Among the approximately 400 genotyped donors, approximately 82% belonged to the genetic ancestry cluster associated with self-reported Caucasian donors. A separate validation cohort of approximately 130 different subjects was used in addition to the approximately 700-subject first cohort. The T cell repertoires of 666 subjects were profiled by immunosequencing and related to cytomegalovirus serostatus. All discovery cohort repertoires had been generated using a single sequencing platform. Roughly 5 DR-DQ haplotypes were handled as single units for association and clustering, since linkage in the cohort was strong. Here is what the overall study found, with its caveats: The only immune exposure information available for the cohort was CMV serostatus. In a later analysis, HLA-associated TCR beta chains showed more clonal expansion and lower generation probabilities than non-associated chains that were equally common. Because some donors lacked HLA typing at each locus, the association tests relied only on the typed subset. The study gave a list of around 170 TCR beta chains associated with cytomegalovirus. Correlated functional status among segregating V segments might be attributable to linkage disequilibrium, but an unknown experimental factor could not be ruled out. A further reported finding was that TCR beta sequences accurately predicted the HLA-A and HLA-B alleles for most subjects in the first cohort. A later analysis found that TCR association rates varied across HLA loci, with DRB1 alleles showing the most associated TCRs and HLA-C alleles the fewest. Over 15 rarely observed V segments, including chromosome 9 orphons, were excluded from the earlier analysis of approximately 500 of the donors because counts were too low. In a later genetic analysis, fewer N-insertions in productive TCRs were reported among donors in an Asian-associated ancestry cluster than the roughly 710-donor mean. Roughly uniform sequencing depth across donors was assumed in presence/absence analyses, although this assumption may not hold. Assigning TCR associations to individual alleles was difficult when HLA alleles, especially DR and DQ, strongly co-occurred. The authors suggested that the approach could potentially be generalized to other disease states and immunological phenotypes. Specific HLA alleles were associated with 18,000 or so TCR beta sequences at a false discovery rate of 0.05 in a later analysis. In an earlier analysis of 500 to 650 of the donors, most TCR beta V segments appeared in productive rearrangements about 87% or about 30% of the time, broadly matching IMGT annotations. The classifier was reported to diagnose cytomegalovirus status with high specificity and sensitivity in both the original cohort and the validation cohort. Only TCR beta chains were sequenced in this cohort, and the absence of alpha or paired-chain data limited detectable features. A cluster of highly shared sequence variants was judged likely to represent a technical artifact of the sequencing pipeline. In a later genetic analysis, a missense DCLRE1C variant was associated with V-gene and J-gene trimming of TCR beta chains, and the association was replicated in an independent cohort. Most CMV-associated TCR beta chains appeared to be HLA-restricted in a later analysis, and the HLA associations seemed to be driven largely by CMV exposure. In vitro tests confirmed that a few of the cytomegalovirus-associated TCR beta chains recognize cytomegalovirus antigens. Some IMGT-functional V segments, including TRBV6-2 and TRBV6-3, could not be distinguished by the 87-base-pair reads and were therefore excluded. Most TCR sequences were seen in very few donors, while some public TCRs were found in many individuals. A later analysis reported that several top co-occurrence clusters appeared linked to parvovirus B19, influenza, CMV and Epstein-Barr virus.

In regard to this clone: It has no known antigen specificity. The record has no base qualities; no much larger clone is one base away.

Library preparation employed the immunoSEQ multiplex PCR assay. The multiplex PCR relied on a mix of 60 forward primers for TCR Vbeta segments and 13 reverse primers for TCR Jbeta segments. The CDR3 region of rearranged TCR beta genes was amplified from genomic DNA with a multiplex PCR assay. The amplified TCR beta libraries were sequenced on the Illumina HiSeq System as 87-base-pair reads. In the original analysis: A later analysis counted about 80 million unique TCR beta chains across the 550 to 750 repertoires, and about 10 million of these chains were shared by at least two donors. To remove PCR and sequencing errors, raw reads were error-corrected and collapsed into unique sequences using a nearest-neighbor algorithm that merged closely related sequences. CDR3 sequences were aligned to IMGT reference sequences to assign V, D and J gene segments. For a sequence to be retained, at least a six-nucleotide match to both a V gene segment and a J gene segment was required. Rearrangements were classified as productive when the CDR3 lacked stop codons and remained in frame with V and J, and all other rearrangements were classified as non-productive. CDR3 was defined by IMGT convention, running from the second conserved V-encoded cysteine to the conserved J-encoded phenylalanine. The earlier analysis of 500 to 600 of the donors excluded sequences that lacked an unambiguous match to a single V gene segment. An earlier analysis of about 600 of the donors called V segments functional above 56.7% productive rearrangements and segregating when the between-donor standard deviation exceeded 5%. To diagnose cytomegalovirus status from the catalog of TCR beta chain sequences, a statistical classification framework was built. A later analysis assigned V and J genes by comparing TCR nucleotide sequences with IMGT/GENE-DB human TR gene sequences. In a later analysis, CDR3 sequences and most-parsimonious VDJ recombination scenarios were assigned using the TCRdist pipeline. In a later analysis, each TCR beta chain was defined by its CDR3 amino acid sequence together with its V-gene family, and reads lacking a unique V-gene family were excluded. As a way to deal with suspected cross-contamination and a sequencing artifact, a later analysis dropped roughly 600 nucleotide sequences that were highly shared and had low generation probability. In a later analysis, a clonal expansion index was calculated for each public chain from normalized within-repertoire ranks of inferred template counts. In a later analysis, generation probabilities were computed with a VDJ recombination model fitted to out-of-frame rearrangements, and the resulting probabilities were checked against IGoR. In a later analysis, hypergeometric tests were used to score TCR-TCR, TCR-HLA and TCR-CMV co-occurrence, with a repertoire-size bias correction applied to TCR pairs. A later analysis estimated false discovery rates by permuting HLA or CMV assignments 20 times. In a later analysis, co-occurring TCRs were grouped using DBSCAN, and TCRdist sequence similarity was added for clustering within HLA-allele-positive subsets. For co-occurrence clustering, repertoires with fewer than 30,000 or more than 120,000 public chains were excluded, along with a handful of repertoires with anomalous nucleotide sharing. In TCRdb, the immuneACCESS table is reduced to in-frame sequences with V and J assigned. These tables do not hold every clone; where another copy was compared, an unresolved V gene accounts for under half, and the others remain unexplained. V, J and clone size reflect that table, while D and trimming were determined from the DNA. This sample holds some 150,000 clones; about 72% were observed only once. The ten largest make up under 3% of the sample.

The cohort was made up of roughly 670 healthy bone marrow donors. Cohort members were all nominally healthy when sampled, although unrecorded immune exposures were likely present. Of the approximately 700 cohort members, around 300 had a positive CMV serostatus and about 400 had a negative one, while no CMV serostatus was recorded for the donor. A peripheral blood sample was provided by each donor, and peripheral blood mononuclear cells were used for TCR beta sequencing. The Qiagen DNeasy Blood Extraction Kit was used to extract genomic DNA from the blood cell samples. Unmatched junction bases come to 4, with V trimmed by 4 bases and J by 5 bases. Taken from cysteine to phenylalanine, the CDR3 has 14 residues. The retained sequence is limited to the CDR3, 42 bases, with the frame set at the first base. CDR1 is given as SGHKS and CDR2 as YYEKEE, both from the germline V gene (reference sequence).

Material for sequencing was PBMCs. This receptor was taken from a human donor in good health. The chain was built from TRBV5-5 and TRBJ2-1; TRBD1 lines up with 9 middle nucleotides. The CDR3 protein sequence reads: CASSPGQGNNEQFF. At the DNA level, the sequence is TGTGCCAGCAGCCCGGGACAGGGAAACAATGAGCAGTTCTTC.